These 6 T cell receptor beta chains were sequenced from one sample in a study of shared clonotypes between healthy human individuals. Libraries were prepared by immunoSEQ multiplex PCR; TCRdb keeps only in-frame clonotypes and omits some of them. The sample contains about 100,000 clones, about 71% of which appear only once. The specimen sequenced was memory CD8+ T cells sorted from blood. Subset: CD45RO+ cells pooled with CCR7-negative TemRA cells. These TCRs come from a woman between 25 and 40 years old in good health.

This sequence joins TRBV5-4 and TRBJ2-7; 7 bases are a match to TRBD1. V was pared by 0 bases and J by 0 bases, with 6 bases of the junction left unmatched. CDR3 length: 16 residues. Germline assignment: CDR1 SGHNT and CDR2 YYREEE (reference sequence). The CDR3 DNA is TGTGCCAGCAGCTTGGCCGGGGACAGCTTCTCCTACGAGCAGTACTTC. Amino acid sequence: CASSLAGDSFSYEQYF.

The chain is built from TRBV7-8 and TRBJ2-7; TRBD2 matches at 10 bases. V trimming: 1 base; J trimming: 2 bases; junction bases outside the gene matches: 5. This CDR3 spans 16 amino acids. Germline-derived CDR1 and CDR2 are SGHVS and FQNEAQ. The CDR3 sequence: CASSLELAGSTYEQYF. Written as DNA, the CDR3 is TGTGCCAGCAGCTTAGAACTAGCGGGATCAACCTACGAGCAGTACTTC. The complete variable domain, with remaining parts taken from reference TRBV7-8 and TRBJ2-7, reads GAGVSQSPRYKVAKRGQDVALRCDPISGHVSLFWYQQALGQGPEFLTYFQNEAQLDKSGLPSDRFFAERPEGSVSTLKIQRTQQEDSAVYLCASSLELAGSTYEQYFGPGTRLTVT.

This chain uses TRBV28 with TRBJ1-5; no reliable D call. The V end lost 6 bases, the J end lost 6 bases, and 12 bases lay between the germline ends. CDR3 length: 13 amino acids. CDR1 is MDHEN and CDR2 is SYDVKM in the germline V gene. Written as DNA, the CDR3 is TGTGCCAGCAGAACACAGTGGGCTCAGCCCCAGCATTTT. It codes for CASRTQWAQPQHF.

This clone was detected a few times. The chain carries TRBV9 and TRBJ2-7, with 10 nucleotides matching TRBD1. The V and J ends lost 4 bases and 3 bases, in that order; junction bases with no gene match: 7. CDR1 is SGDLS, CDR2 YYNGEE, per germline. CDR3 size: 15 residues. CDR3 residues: CASSPRQGAFYEQYF. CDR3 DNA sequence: TGTGCCAGCAGCCCCCGACAGGGGGCTTTCTACGAGCAGTACTTC.

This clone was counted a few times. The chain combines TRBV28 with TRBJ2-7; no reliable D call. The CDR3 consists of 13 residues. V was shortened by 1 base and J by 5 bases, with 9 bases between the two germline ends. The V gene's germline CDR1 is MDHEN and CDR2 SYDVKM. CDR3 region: CASSLFPQNEQYF. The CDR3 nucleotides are TGTGCCAGCAGTTTATTCCCCCAAAACGAGCAGTACTTC.

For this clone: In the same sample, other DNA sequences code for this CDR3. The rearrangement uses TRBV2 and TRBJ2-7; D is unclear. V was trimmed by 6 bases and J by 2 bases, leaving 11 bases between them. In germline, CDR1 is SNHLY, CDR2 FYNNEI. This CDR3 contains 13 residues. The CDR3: CASRDLEPYEQYF. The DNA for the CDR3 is TGTGCCAGCAGGGATCTGGAACCCTACGAGCAGTACTTC.